This entry describes one T cell receptor beta chain. This sample is part of a study of blood T cell repertoires in COVID-19. Using immunoSEQ multiplex PCR, the repertoire was profiled, and TCRdb retains in-frame clones only, with some absent. The repertoire holds about 410,000 clones, with 86% as singletons. The CDR3 totals 15 residues. Germline V gene sequence: CDR1 KGHDR, CDR2 SFDVKD. V gave up 5 bases and J gave up 4 bases, with 14 bases separating them. Material for sequencing was peripheral blood. This TCR came from a woman in her twenties or thirties with active or convalescent COVID-19. J is TRBJ2-1 and V is TRBV24-1; no clear D. In DNA, the CDR3 is TGTGCCACCAGTGCCTCTGACAAAGGATACAATGAGCAGTTCTTC. Its protein is CATSASDKGYNEQFF.